This T cell receptor (beta chain) was obtained from a study of early T cells in non-severe SARS-CoV-2 infection. Study-level information: Unsorted whole-blood RNA was sequenced in bulk, leaving chains unpaired.

Whole-study findings and limits: Private and CD4 specificities were missed by VDJdb matching, skewed to anti-spike CD8.

With regard to this clonotype: As yet, its antigen is unknown.

The TCR library protocol attached unique molecular identifiers to the individual cDNA molecules. TCRdb recomputed calls from the 5' RACE reads with MiXCR, one row per CDR3 protein. The table has approximately 90,000 distinct CDR3 sequences, 12% seen once. V was pared by 5 bases and J by 7 bases, with 10 bases of the junction left unmatched. This CDR3 comprises 14 residues. Sequencing used whole blood, obtained at baseline. This chain links TRBV12-3 or TRBV12-4 with TRBJ2-7; 8 nucleotides agree with TRBD2. This receptor was identified in an adult who was a healthcare worker with PCR-confirmed SARS-CoV-2 infection or an uninfected control (not recorded which). In DNA form, the CDR3 reads TGTGCCAGCAGTCCACGGGGGGGACCCTGGGAGCAGTACTTC. It encodes CASSPRGGPWEQYF.